Below, 14 T cell receptor beta chains from the same sample are listed, as sequenced in a study of cytomegalovirus exposure and HLA in healthy donors. Primers included in the PCR were 60 Vbeta and 13 Jbeta primers. Assay used: immunoSEQ multiplex PCR; TCRdb lists only in-frame clones, some missing. Of about 200,000 clones listed, around 80% are singletons. The sequenced material came from PBMCs. The source is a man aged 35-49 years in good health and CMV-seropositive.

This rearrangement joins TRBV30 to TRBJ1-2; unclear D gene. V was clipped by 0 bases and J by 8 bases, with 13 bases between them. This CDR3 spans 13 amino acids. Germline values: CDR1 GTSNPN, CDR2 SVGIG (reference sequence). DNA for the CDR3: TGTGCCTGGAGTGTACTCGGAGGTGGGGGCTACACCTTC. Translating it yields CAWSVLGGGGYTF.

As to this clone: The DNA is omitted, as the CDR3 cannot be located on it reliably, and the CDR3 follows TCRdb's listing. This chain links TRBV29-1 with TRBJ2-2; the table names TRBD1, a call not compared with the DNA. Germline CDR1 SQVTM, CDR2 ANQGSEA. 14 amino acids form the CDR3, both terminal residues included. The CDR3 spells CSVGSGAYTGELLF.

The sample holds one count of this clone. The chain uses TRBV5-3 and TRBJ2-7; TRBD2 aligns across 12 bases. TRBV5-3 carries the ORF label, with uncertain function. With V trimmed by 2 bases and J by 5 bases, 5 bases remained unmatched. This CDR3 is built from 15 residues. Here the CDR3 DNA reads TGTGCCAGAAGCTTCCTGACTAGCGGGAGCGACGAGCAGTACTTC. It specifies CARSFLTSGSDEQYF.

The chain combines TRBV10-2 with TRBJ1-2; D possibly corresponds to TRBD1 (6 bases). The CDR3 covers 15 residues. Between the trimmed V and J ends, which lost 0 bases and 4 bases, there was a span of 12 bases. CDR1 is WSHSY, CDR2 SAAADI, per germline. The CDR3 DNA reads TGCGCCAGCAGTGAGTCCAAACAGGGTATCTATGGCTACACCTTC. Protein sequence: CASSESKQGIYGYTF.

The chain employs TRBV7-8 and TRBJ2-5; D perhaps matches TRBD2 (7 bases). The CDR3 is made up of 14 amino acids. V lost 8 bases and J 4 bases, leaving 17 bases between the germline ends. Per germline, CDR1 SGHVS and CDR2 FQNEAQ. The CDR3 DNA follows: TGTGCCAGCCGGGGGGCAGCCGGCGGAGAGACCCAGTACTTC. Encoded protein: CASRGAAGGETQYF.

J is TRBJ2-2 and V is TRBV15, with 9 bases aligning to TRBD2. Trimming removed 3 bases from V and 5 bases from J; junction bases left unmatched: 7. Germline CDR1 reads LNHNV; CDR2 reads YYDKDF (reference sequence). The CDR3 sequence is 16 residues long. The CDR3 region is CATSRGGTSYTGELFF. CDR3 DNA: TGTGCCACCAGCAGGGGGGGGACTAGCTATACCGGGGAGCTGTTTTTT.

The chain has TRBV19 and TRBJ2-1, with 13 bases fitting TRBD2. The CDR3 loop spans 18 amino acids. Germline CDR1 is LNHDA and CDR2 is SQIVND (reference sequence). The V and J ends lost 0 bases and 1 base, in that order; junction bases with no gene match: 3. The CDR3 is CASSIERTSGSSYNEQFF. CDR3 coding DNA: TGTGCCAGTAGTATAGAAAGGACTAGCGGGAGTTCCTACAATGAGCAGTTCTTC.

There are a few counts of this clone. V is TRBV4-1 and J is TRBJ1-5, with 8 bases matching TRBD1. After removal of 6 bases from V and 1 base from J, the junction contained 5 bases not matched to a gene. CDR1 is MGHRA, CDR2 YSYEKL, per germline. The CDR3 spans 15 residues. This chain's CDR3 is CASRPTGESNQPQHF. CDR3 in DNA: TGCGCCAGCAGACCGACAGGGGAGAGCAATCAGCCCCAGCATTTT.

As to this clone: The germline gene is not matched at one end of the junction; a read error may be the cause. The chain combines TRBV7-9 with TRBJ2-3; 7 bases align to TRBD2. Germline lookup yields CDR1 SEHNR and CDR2 FQNEAQ (reference sequence). CDR3 length: 15 residues. This CDR3 reads CSSSPSGIGTDTQYF. CDR3 in DNA: TGTTCCAGCAGCCCCAGCGGGATAGGCACAGATACGCAGTATTTT.

In regard to this clone: The same CDR3 can be traced to other DNA sequences in this sample. V and J are TRBV15 and TRBJ1-5; D may be TRBD1 (6 bases). Germline assignment: CDR1 LNHNV and CDR2 YYDKDF (reference sequence). This CDR3 region has 15 residues. V was cut by 3 bases and J by 2 bases, with 11 bases left in between. CDR3 amino acids: CATSRGRGGNQPQHF. CDR3 DNA sequence: TGTGCCACCAGCAGGGGCAGGGGAGGCAATCAGCCCCAGCATTTT.

V is TRBV7-2 and J is TRBJ2-7; 8 bases are a match to TRBD1. CDR3 length equals 14 residues. The germline V gene encodes CDR1 SGHTA and CDR2 FQGNSA. V gave up 5 bases and J gave up 6 bases; unmatched junction bases: 9. The CDR3 nucleotides are TGTGCCAGCAGCGCCGACAGGGGCGCCTTCGAGCAGTACGTC. Encoded protein: CASSADRGAFEQYV.

This sequence joins TRBV6-5 and TRBJ2-7, with 8 bases lining up with TRBD2. V was pared by 5 bases and J by 4 bases, with 7 bases of the junction left unmatched. Germline CDR1 MNHEY, CDR2 SVGAGI. The length of the CDR3 is 14 residues. CDR3 DNA sequence: TGTGCCAGCAGTAGAAGCGGGAGTAGGTACGAGCAGTACTTC. Protein sequence: CASSRSGSRYEQYF.

The chain links TRBV25-1 to TRBJ1-2; 9 bases are shared with TRBD1. Germline CDR1 reads MGHDK; CDR2 reads SYGVNS. CDR3 length: 15 residues. V lost 6 bases, J lost 4 bases, and 9 bases stayed unmatched. The CDR3 DNA is TGTGCCAGCAGCGTATCGACAGGGGGGGGCTATGGCTACACCTTC. This encodes CASSVSTGGGYGYTF.

The chain has TRBV5-6 and TRBJ2-2; a possible D gene is TRBD1 (5 bases). V lost 0 bases to trimming and J lost 7 bases, with 13 bases between them. Germline V CDR1 and CDR2: SGHDT, YYEEEE. This CDR3 has 15 residues. For the CDR3, the DNA is TGTGCCAGCAGCTTGGAGGCCAGGGATCACGGGGAGCTGTTTTTT. Encoded protein: CASSLEARDHGELFF.